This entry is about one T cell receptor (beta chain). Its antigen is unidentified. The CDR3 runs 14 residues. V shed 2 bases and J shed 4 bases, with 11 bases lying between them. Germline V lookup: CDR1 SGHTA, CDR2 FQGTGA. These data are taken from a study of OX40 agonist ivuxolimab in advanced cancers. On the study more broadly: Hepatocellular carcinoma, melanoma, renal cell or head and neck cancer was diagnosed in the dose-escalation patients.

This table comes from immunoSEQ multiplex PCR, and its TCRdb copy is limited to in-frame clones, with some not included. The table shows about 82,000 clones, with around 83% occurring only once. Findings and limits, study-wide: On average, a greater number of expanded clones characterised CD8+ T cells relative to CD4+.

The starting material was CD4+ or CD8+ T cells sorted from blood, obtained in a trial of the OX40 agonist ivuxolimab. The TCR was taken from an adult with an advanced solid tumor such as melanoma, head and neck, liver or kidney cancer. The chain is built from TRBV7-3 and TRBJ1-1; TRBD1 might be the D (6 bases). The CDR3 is CASSLQGSSTEAFF. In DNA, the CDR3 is TGTGCCAGCAGCTTACAGGGGTCTAGCACTGAAGCTTTCTTT.